This record looks at one T cell receptor (beta chain) sequence and its context. No antigen is known for it. No clone much larger than this one lies a single base away; base qualities are absent. The sample's time point label, decoded: at surgical resection after neoadjuvant nivolumab +/- ipilimumab. Samples were obtained from the phase 2 randomized NEOSTAR trial, in which neoadjuvant nivolumab or nivolumab plus ipilimumab followed by surgery was tested in operable NSCLC. The data were taken from a study of neoadjuvant nivolumab and ipilimumab in lung cancer (dated by TCRdb to the early 2020s). Regarding the study in general: Nivolumab was administered intravenously at 3 mg/kg on days 1, 15 and 29, and in the combination arm ipilimumab 1 mg/kg was added on day 1 only. The primary endpoint of the trial was the rate of major pathologic response (MPR) in the intention-to-treat population of each study arm. The trial treated fewer than 45 patients with operable NSCLC: some 23 were randomized to nivolumab monotherapy and around 21 to nivolumab plus ipilimumab. The study compared TCR repertoires in pretherapy (baseline) peripheral blood with TCR repertoires in tumors resected at surgery after neoadjuvant immune checkpoint blockade. Matched pretherapy and resected tumor pairs were analyzed for seven patients, of whom four received nivolumab and three received nivolumab plus ipilimumab.

The method behind the library was the immunoSEQ multiplex PCR assay. In the authors' own workflow: Repertoires were summarized in terms of richness and clonality, and significantly expanded and contracted clones between pre- and post-therapy samples were identified. Not all clones reach the TCRdb copy of this immuneACCESS table, which keeps in-frame sequences only. Checked studies attribute under half of the gap to unresolved V genes and leave the rest unexplained. V and J calls and clone size are copied from that table; D and trimming were computed from the DNA. The sample table contains approximately 13,000 clones; only one count was recorded for around 70% of them. Together, the top ten hold approximately 25% of the sample. Paper-wide results and their limitations: No significant correlation was found between TCR clonality and pathologic tumor regression, and only one major-pathologic-response sample was available for the clonality analysis. A small number of samples underwent TCR sequencing. Richness in tumors resected after neoadjuvant therapy showed a positive correlation with pretherapy blood TCR richness (Spearman R ≈ 0.78). From pretherapy to surgery, tumor T-cell richness and clonality increased in three of three dual-therapy tumors but in only two of four nivolumab-treated tumors. Compared with tumor-adjacent uninvolved lung, resected tumors had greater TCR richness and clonality, and increases showed up in more of the dual-therapy-treated tumors.

This sample comprised peripheral blood, obtained after neoadjuvant nivolumab, alone or with ipilimumab, at or shortly before surgery. This receptor was obtained from an adult with non-small cell lung cancer.

The CDR3 corresponds to CASSLMNTEAFF. Here is the DNA: TGTGCCAGCAGCTTAATGAACACTGAAGCTTTCTTT. The rearranged chain carries TRBV7-9 and TRBJ1-1, with the D gene call left open. CDR1 and CDR2 are read off the germline V gene (reference sequence) as SEHNR and FQNEAQ. Trimming at the junction amounts to 2 bases on V and 0 bases on J, and the germline ends lie 1 base apart. The cysteine opens and the phenylalanine closes a CDR3 of 12 amino acids. The kept DNA is CDR3 alone, 36 bases in frame from the first base.